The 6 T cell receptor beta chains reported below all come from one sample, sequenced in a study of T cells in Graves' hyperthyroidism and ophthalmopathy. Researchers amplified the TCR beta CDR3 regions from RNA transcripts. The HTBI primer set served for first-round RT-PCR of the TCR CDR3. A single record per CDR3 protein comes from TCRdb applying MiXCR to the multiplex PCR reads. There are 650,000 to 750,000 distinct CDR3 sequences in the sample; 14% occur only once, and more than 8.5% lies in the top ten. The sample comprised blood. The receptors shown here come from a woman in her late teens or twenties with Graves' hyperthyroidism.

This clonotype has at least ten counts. CDR3 DNA sequence: TGTGCCACCAGCAGAGGGTTGACAGGGCTTATGAACACTGAAGCTTTCTTT. Its protein is CATSRGLTGLMNTEAFF. This chain connects TRBV15 to TRBJ1-1; 7 bases align to TRBD1. The CDR3 consists of 17 residues. The germline V gene encodes CDR1 LNHNV and CDR2 YYDKDF (reference sequence). J was trimmed by 0 bases and V by 1 base; bases with no gene match: 8.

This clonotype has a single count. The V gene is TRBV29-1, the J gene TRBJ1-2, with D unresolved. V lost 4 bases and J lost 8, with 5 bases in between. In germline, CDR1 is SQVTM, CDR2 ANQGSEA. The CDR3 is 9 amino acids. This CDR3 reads CSVGVGYTF. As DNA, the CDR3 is TGCAGCGTTGGGGTAGGCTACACCTTC. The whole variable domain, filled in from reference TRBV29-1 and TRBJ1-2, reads SAVISQKPSRDICQRGTSLTIQCQVDSQVTMMFWYRQQPGQSLTLIATANQGSEATYESGFVIDKFPISRPNLTFSTLTVSNMSPEDSSIYLCSVGVGYTFGSGTRLTVV.

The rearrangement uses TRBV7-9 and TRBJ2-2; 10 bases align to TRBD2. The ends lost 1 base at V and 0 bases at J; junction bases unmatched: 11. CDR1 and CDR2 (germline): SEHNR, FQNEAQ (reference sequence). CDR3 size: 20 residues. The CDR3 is CASSLDRPSGSVANTGELFF. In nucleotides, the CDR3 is TGTGCCAGCAGCTTAGACCGACCTAGCGGGAGCGTGGCGAACACCGGGGAGCTGTTTTTT.

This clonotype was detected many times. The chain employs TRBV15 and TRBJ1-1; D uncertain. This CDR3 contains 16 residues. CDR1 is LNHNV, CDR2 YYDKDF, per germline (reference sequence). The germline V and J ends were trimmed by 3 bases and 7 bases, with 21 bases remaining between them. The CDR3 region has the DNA TGTGCCACCAGCAGCGACACCATTACGACTCTCCGTGAAGCTTTCTTT. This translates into CATSSDTITTLREAFF.

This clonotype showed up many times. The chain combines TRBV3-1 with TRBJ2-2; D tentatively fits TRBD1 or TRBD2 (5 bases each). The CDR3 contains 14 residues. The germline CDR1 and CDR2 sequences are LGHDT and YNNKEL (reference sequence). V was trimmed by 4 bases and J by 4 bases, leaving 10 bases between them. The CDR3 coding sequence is TGTGCCAGCAGCCGAACTAGGGGCACCGGGGAGCTGTTTTTT. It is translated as CASSRTRGTGELFF.

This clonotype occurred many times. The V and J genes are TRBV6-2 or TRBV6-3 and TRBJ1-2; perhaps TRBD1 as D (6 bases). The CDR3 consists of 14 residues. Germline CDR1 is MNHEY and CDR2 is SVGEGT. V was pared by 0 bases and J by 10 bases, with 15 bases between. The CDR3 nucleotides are TGTGCCAGCAGTTACTCGATCACAGGGAGAACCTACACCTTC. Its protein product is CASSYSITGRTYTF.